This T cell receptor beta chain is from a study of technical replicates of blood from a few donors. Germline CDR1 and CDR2: KGHSH and LQKENI. With 5 bases removed from V and 7 bases from J, the gap between germline ends came to 11 bases. CDR3 length equals 12 residues. Profiled with immunoSEQ multiplex PCR; TCRdb holds only in-frame clones, not every one. This sample carries about 73,000 clones, roughly 90% of them seen once, and the ten largest clones take 4% to 5%. The material sequenced was PBMCs. The chain joins TRBV18 to TRBJ1-1, with a tentative D call TRBD1 (5 bases). This sequence was found in a human donor in good health. Some clones in this sample may be carry-over from other donors' samples. CDR3 amino acids: CASSTGQIEAFF. The CDR3 DNA reads TGTGCCAGCTCAACCGGACAAATTGAAGCTTTCTTT.